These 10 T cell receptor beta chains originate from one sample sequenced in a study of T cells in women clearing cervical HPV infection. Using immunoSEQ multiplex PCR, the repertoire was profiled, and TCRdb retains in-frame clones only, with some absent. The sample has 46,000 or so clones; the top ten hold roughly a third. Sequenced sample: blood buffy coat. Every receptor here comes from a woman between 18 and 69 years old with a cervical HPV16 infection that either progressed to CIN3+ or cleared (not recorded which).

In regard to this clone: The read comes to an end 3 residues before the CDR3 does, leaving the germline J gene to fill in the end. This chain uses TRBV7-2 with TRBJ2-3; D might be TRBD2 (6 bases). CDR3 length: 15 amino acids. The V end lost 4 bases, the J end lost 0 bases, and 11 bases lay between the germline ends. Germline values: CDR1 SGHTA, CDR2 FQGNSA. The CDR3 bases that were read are TGTGCCAGCAGCTCTAGCGCACCAAGCACAGATACG. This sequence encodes CASSSSAPSTDT. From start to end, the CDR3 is CASSSSAPSTDTQYF.

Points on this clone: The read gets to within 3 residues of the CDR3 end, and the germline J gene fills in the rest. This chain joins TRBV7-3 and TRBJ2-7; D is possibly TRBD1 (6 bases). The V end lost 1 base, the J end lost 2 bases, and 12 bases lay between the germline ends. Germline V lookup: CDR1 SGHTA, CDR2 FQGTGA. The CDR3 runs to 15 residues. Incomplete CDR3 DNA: TGTGCCAGCAGCTTAAACACAGGGCCCACCTACGAG. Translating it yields CASSLNTGPTYE. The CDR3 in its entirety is CASSLNTGPTYEQYF.

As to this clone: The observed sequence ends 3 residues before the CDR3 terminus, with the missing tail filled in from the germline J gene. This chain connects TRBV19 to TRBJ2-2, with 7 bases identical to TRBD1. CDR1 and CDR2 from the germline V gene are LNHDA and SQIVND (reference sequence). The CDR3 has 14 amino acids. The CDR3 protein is CASSRDSLNSPLFF. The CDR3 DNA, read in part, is TGTGCCAGTAGTAGGGACAGCCTTAATTCACCG.

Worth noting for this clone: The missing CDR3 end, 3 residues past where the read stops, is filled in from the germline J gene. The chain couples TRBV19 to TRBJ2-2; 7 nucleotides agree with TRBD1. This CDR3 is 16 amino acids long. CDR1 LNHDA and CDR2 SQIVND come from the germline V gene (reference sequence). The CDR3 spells CASSNQGGSGANVLFF. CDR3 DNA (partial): TGTGCCAGTAGTAACCAAGGGGGCTCTGGGGCCAACGTG.

The CDR3 loop reads CASSIGRTNTEAFF. The part of the CDR3 DNA that was read is TGTGCCAGTAGTATAGGACGGACAAACACTGAA. This sequence joins TRBV19 and TRBJ1-1; D is possibly TRBD1 (5 bases). The read ends 3 residues before the CDR3 terminus; that terminus is restored from the germline J gene. Per the germline V gene, CDR1 is LNHDA and CDR2 is SQIVND (reference sequence). V lost 1 base and J 2 bases, leaving 8 bases between the germline ends. The length of the CDR3 is 14 residues.

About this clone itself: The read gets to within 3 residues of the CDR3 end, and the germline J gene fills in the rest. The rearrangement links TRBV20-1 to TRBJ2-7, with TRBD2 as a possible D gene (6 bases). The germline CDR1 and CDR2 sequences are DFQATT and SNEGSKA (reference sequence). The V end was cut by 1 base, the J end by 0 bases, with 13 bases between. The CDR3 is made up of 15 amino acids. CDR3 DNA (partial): TGCAGTGCTAGAGCCCTTAGCGGCAGCTCCTACGAG. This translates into CSARALSGSSYE. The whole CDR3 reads CSARALSGSSYEQYF.

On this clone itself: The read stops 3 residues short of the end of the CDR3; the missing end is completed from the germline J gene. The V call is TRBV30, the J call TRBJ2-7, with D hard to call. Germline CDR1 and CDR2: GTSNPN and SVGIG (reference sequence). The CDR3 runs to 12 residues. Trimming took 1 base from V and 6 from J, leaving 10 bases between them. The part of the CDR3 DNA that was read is TGTGCCTGGAGTGAACCAACAGTCGAG. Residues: CAWSEPTVE. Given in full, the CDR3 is CAWSEPTVEQYF.

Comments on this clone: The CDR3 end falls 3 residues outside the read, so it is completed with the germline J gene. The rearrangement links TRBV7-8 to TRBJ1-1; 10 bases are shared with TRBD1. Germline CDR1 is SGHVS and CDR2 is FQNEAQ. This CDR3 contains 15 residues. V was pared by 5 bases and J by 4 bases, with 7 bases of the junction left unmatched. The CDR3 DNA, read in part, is TGTGCCAGCAGCCGCAAAGACAGGGGGCTCACTGAA. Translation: CASSRKDRGLTE. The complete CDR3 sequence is CASSRKDRGLTEAFF. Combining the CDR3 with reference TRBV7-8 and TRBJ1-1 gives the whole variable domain GAGVSQSPRYKVAKRGQDVALRCDPISGHVSLFWYQQALGQGPEFLTYFQNEAQLDKSGLPSDRFFAERPEGSVSTLKIQRTQQEDSAVYLCASSRKDRGLTEAFFGQGTRLTVV.

CDR3 protein: CASSGAGETQYF. CDR3 DNA, as far as it was read: TGTGCCAGCAGCGGGGCCGGAGAGACC. The chain carries TRBV5-4 and TRBJ2-5, with D perhaps TRBD1 (5 bases). The CDR3 end falls 3 residues outside the read, so it is completed with the germline J gene. The length of the CDR3 is 12 residues. Germline-derived CDR1 and CDR2 are SGHNT and YYREEE (reference sequence). The V end lost 4 bases, the J end lost 4 bases, and 8 bases lay between the germline ends.

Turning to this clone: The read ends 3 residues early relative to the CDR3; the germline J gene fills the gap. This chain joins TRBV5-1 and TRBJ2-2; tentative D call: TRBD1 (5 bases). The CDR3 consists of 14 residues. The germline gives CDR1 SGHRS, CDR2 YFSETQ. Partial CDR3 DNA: TGCGCCAGCAGCTCCGACAGAGTTAATGAAAAG. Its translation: CASSSDRVNEK. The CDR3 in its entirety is CASSSDRVNEKLFF.